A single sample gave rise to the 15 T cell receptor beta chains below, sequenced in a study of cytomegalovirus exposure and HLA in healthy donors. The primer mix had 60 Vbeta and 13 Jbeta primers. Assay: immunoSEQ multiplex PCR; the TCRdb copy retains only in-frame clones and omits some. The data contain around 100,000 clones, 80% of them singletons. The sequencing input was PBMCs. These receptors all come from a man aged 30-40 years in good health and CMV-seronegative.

The CDR3 DNA sequence: TGTGCCAGCAGCCCTCGAGGCTCTGGGGCCAACGTCCTGACTTTC. Translating gives CASSPRGSGANVLTF. The genes are TRBV5-4 and TRBJ2-6; D is undetermined. Trimming pared 4 bases from V and 0 bases from J, leaving 8 bases between. This CDR3 has 15 amino acids. The V gene's germline CDR1 is SGHNT and CDR2 YYREEE (reference sequence).

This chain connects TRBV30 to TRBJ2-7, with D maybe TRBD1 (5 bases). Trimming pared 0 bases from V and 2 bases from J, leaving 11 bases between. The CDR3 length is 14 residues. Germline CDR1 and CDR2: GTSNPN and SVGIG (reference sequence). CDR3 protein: CAWSVGAVPYEQYF. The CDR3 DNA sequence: TGTGCCTGGAGTGTAGGGGCAGTGCCCTACGAGCAGTACTTC.

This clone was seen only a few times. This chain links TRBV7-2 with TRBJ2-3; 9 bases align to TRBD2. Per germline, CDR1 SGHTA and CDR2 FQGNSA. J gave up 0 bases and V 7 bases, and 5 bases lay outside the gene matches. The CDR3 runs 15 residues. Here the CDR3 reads CASTLSGGSTDTQYF. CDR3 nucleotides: TGTGCCAGCACCCTTAGCGGGGGCAGCACAGATACGCAGTATTTT.

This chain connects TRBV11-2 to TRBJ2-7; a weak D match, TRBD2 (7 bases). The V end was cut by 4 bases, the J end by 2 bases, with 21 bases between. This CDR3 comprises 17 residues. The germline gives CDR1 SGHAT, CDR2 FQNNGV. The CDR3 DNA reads TGTGCCAGCAGCTCGATCCATTCGGCGGGGGCCCCCTACGAGCAGTACTTC. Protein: CASSSIHSAGAPYEQYF.

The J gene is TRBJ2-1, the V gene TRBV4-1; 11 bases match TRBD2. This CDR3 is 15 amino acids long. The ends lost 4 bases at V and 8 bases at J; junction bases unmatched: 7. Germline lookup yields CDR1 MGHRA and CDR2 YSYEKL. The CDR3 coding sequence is TGCGCCAGCAGCCTAACTAGCGGGGGAAGGTATGAGCAGTTCTTC. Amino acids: CASSLTSGGRYEQFF.

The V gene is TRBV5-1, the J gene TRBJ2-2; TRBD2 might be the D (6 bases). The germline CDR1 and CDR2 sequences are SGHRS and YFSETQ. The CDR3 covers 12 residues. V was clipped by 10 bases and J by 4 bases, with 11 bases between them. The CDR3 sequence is CAARAGTGELFF. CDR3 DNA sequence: TGCGCCGCCCGAGCGGGCACCGGGGAGCTGTTTTTT.

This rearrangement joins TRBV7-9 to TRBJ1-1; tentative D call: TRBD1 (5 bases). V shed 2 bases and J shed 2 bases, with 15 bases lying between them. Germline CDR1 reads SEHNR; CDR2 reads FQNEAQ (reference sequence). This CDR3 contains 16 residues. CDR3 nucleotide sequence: TGTGCCAGCAGCTTATGGGCAGGGCTTGGAAACACTGAAGCTTTCTTT. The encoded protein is CASSLWAGLGNTEAFF.

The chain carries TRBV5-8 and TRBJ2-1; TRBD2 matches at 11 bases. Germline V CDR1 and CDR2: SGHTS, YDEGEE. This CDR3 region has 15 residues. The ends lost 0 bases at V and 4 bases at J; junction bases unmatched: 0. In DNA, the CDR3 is TGTGCCAGCAGCTTGGGACTAGCGGGGTACAATGAGCAGTTCTTC. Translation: CASSLGLAGYNEQFF.

CDR3 sequence (DNA): TGCGCCAGCAGCCAACCGGGACTAGCGGATTACAATGAGCAGTTCTTC. Translated, it gives CASSQPGLADYNEQFF. This chain uses TRBV4-3 with TRBJ2-1, with 11 bases aligning to TRBD2. CDR3 size: 16 residues. V lost 2 bases to trimming and J lost 4 bases; unmatched junction nucleotides: 4. Germline V gives CDR1 LGHNA, CDR2 YSLEER.

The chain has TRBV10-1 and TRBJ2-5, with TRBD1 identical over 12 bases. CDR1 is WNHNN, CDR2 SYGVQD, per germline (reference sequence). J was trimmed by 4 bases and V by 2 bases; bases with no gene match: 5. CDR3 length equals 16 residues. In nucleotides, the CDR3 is TGCGCCAGCAGTGAGGGGACAGGGGGCAGAGGAGAGACCCAGTACTTC. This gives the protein CASSEGTGGRGETQYF.

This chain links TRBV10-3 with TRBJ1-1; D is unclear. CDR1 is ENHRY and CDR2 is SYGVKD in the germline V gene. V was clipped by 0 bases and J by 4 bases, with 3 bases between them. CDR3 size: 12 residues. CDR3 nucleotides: TGTGCCATCAGTGAGTCGAGCACTGAAGCTTTCTTT. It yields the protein CAISESSTEAFF.

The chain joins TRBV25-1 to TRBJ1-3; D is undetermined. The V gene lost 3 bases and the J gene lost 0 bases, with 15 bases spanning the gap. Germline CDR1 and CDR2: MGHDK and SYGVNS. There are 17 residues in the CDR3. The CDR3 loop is CASSDTRSPYSGNTIYF. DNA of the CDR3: TGTGCCAGCAGTGATACCCGGAGTCCCTACTCTGGAAACACCATATATTTT.

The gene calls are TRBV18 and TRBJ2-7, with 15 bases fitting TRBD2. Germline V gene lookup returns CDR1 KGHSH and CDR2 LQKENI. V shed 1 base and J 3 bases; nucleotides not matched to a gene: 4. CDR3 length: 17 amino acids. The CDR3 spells CASSPLGLAGGYYEQYF. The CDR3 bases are TGTGCCAGCTCACCACTGGGACTAGCGGGAGGCTACTACGAGCAGTACTTC.

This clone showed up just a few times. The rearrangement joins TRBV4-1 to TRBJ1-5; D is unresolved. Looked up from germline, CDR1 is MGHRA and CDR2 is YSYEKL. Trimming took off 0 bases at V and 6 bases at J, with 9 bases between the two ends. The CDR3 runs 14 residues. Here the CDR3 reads CASSQDQMIQPQHF. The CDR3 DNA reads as TGCGCCAGCAGCCAAGATCAGATGATTCAGCCCCAGCATTTT.

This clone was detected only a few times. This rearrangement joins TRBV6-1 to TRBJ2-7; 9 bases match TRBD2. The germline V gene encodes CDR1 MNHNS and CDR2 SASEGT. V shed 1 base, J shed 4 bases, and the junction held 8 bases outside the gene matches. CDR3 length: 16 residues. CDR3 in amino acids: CASSEVEGSGSYEQYF. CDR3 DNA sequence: TGTGCCAGCAGTGAAGTGGAAGGTAGCGGGAGTTACGAGCAGTACTTC.